The present T cell receptor beta chain was sequenced within a study of T cell responses to AZD1222 COVID-19 vaccine. About this clone itself: Antigen: not known.

The data were produced by immunoSEQ multiplex PCR, yet TCRdb's version contains in-frame clones alone and is incomplete. The sample holds about 120,000 clones, roughly nine tenths seen once. Trimming shortened V by 2 bases and J by 10 bases, and 24 bases separated the two germline ends. There are 17 residues in the CDR3. Germline assignment: CDR1 LGHDT and CDR2 YNNKEL (reference sequence). Study-level points and caveats: Females made up more of the donors, who were largely white British, and clonal diversity may have come out too low. CD4 TCRs linked to vaccination spanned spike, dominating at 160-218 and 743-854. Repertoires were sampled only after the peak T cell response.

The source of this sequence is an adult who received the AZD1222 COVID-19 vaccine. J is TRBJ2-1 and V is TRBV3-1 (or the pseudogene TRBV3-2), with D possibly matching TRBD1 (6 bases). This material consisted of peripheral blood, taken 28 days after the second AZD1222 dose. CDR3 residues: CASSQRDRQAGRSEQFF. In nucleotides, the CDR3 is TGTGCCAGCAGCCAAAGAGATCGACAGGCAGGAAGATCAGAGCAGTTCTTC.